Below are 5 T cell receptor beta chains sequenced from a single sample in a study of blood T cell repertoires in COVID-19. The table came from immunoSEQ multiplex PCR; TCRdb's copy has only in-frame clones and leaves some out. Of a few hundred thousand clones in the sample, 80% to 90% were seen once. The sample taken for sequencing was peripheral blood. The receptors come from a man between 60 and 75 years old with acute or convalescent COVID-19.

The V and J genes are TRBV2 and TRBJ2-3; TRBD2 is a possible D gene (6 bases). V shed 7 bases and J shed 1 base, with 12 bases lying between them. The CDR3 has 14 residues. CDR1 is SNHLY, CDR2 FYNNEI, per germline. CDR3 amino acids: CASTRDLGTDTQYF. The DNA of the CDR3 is TGTGCCAGCACGCGGGATCTCGGCACAGATACGCAGTATTTT.

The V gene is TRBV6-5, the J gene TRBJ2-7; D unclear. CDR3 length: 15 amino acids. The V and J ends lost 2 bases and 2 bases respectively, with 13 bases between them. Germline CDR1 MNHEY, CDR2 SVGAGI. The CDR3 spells CASSYAAHRAYEQYF. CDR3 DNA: TGTGCCAGCAGTTACGCGGCCCATCGGGCCTACGAGCAGTACTTC.

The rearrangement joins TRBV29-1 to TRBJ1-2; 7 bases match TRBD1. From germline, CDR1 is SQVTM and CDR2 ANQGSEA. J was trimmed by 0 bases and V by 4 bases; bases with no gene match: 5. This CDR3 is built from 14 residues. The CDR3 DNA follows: TGCAGCGTTGTAGGGACAGAAACTAACTATGGCTACACCTTC. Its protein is CSVVGTETNYGYTF.

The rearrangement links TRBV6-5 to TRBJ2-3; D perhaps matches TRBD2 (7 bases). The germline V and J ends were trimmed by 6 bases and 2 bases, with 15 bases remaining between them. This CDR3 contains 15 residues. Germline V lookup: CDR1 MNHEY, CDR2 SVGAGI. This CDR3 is CASRDWGGPTDTQYF. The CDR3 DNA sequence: TGTGCCAGCAGGGACTGGGGGGGGCCCACAGATACGCAGTATTTT.

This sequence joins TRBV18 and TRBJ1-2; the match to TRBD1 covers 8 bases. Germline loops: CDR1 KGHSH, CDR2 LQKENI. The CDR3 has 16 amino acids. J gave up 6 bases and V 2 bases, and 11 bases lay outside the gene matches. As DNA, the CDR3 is TGTGCCAGCTCACCAACGCTGACAGGGGTTTCTCATGGCTACACCTTC. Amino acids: CASSPTLTGVSHGYTF.